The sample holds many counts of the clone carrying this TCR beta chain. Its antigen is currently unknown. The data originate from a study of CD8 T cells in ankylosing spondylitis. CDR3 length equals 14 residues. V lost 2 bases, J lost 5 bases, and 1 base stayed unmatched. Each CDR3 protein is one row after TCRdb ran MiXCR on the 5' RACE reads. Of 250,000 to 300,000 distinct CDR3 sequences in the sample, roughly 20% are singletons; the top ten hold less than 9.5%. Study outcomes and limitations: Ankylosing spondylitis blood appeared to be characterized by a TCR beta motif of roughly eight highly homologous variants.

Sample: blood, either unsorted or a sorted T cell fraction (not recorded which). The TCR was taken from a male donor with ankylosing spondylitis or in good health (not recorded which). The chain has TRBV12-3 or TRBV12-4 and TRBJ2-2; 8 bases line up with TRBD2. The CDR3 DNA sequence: TGTGCCAGCAGTTTAAGCGGGGGTACCGGGGAGCTGTTTTTT. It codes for CASSLSGGTGELFF.